This entry describes one TCR beta chain. Sequencing was performed with immunoSEQ multiplex PCR; in TCRdb, only in-frame clones are kept and a portion is missing. Found here are roughly 160,000 clones, 70% to 90% of them singletons; the top ten hold about 0.98%. The data stem from a study of blood T cell repertoires in COVID-19. Looking at the study overall: In each case, the material was cDNA or gDNA derived from T cells, B-cell-depleted T cells, or PBMCs.

The V gene's germline CDR1 is SGDLS and CDR2 YYNGEE. The CDR3 loop spans 13 amino acids. Trimming removed 4 bases at V and 6 bases at J, with 11 bases between. The clonotype originates from a man aged 18 to 35 with acute or convalescent COVID-19. Sequencing input: peripheral blood. V usage is TRBV9 and J usage is TRBJ1-3; a possible D gene is TRBD1 (5 bases). DNA of the CDR3: TGTGCCAGCAGCCAGGACACTACAAACACCATATATTTT. Amino acids: CASSQDTTNTIYF. The full variable domain, its missing parts supplied by reference TRBV9 and TRBJ1-3, is DSGVTQTPKHLITATGQRVTLRCSPRSGDLSVYWYQQSLDQGLQFLIQYYNGEERAKGNILERFSAQQFPDLHSELNLSSLELGDSALYFCASSQDTTNTIYFGEGSWLTVV.